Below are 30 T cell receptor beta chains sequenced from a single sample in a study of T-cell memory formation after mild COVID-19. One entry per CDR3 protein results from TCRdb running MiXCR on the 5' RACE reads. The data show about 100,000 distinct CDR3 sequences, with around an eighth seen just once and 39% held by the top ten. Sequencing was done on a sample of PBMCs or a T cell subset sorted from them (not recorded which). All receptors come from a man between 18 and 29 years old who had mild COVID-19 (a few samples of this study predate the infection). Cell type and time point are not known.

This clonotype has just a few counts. In nucleotides, the CDR3 is TGCAGTGCTCAGCTCGATTTCTCTGGGGCCAACGTCCTGACTTTC. Protein sequence: CSAQLDFSGANVLTF. The chain carries TRBV29-1 and TRBJ2-6; D remains unclear. Germline CDR1 and CDR2: SQVTM and ANQGSEA. The CDR3 totals 15 residues.

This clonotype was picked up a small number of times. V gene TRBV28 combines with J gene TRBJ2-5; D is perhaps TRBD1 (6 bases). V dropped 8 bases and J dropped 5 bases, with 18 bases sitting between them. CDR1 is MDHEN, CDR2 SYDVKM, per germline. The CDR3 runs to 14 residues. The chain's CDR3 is CASLSPGTRETQYF. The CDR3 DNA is TGTGCCAGCCTATCACCCGGGACACGGGAGACCCAGTACTTC. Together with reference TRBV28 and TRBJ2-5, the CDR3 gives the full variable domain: DVKVTQSSRYLVKRTGEKVFLECVQDMDHENMFWYRQDPGLGLRLIYFSYDVKMKEKGDIPEGYSVSREKKERFSLILESASTNQTSMYLCASLSPGTRETQYFGPGTRLLVL.

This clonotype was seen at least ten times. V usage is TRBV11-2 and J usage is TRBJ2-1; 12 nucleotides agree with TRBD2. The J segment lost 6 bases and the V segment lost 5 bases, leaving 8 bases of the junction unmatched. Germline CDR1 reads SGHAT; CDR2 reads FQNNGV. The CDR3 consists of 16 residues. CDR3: CASSPLAGGPSNEQFF. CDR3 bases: TGTGCCAGCAGCCCGCTAGCGGGGGGGCCCAGCAATGAGCAGTTCTTC.

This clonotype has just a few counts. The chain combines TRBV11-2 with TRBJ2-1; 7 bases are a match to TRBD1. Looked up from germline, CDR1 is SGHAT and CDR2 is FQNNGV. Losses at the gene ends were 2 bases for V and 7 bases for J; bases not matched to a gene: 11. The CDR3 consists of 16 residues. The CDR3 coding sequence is TGTGCCAGCAGCTTAAGGCGAGGGGGCTCGGGGAATGAGCAGTTCTTC. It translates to CASSLRRGGSGNEQFF.

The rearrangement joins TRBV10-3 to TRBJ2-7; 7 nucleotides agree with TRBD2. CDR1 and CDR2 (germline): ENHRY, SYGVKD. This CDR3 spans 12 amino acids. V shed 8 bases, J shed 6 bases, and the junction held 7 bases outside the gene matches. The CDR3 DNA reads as TGTGCCATCTCCGGGGGGTCTAGCGAGCAGTACTTC. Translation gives CAISGGSSEQYF.

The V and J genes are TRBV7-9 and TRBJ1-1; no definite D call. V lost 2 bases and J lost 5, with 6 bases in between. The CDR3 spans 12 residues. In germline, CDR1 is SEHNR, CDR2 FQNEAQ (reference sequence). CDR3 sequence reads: CASSLIKTEAFF. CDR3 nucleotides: TGTGCCAGCAGCTTAATTAAAACTGAAGCTTTCTTT.

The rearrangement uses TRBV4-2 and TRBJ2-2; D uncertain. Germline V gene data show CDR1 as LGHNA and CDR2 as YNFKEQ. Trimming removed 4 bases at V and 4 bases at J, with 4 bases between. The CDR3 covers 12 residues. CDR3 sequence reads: CASSRPTGELFF. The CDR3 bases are TGTGCCAGCAGCCGGCCCACCGGGGAGCTGTTTTTT.

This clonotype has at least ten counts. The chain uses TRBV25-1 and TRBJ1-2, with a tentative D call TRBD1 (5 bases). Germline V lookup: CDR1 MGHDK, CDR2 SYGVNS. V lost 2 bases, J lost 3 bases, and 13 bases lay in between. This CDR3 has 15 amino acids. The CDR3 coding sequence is TGTGCCAGCAGTGAAACTGCAGAAGGGGACTATGGCTACACCTTC. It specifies CASSETAEGDYGYTF.

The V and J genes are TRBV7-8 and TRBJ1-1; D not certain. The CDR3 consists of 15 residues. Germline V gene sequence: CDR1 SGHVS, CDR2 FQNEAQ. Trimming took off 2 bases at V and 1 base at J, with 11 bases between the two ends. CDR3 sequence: CASSLFEGANTEAFF. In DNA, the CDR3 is TGTGCCAGCAGCTTATTTGAAGGAGCGAACACTGAAGCTTTCTTT.

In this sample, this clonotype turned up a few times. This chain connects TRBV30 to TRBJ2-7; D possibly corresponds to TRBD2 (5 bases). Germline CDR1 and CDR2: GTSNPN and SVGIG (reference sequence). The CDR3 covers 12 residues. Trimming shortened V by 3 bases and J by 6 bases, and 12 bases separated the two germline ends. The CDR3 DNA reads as TGTGCCTGGAGGGGCCCCGGGGTCGAGCAGTACTTC. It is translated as CAWRGPGVEQYF.

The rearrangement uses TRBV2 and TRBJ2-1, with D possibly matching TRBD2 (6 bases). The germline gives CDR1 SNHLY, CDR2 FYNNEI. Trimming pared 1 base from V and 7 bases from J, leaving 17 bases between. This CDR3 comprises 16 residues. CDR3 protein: CASSEEVGGLANEQFF. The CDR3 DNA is TGTGCCAGCAGTGAAGAGGTCGGAGGGCTGGCGAATGAGCAGTTCTTC.

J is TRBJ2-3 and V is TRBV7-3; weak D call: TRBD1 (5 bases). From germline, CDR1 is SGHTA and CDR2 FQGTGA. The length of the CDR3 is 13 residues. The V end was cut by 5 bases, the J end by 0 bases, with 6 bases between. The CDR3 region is CASSPGSTDTQYF. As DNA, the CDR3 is TGTGCCAGCAGCCCAGGGAGCACAGATACGCAGTATTTT.

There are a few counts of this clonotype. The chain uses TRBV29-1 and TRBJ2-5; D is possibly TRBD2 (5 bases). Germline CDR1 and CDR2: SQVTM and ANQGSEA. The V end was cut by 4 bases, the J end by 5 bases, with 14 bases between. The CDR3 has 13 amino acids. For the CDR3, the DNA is TGCAGCGTTGTTGGGGATAGGAGGGAGACCCAGTACTTC. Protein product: CSVVGDRRETQYF.

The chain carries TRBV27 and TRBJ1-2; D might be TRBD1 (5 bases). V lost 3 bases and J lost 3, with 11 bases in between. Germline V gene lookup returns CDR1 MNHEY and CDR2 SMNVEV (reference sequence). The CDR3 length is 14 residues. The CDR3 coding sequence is TGTGCCAGCAGTTTGGAGGGGACGGACTATGGCTACACCTTC. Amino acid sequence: CASSLEGTDYGYTF.

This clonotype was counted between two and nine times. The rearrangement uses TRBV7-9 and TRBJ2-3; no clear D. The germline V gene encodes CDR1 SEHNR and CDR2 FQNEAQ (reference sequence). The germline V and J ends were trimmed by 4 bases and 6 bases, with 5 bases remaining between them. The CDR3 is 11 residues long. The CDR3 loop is CASSSLDTQYF. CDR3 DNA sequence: TGTGCCAGCAGCTCTCTCGATACGCAGTATTTT.

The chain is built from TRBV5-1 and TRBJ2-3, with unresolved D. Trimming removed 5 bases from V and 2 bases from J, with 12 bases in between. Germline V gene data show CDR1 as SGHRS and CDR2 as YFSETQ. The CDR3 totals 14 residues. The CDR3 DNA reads TGCGCCAGCAGAATGAGACTTTACACAGATACGCAGTATTTT. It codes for CASRMRLYTDTQYF.

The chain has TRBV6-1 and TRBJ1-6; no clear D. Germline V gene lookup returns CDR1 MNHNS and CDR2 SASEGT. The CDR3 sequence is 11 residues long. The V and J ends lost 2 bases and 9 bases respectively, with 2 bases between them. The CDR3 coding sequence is TGTGCCAGCAGTGAATTTTCACCCCTCCACTTT. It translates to CASSEFSPLHF.

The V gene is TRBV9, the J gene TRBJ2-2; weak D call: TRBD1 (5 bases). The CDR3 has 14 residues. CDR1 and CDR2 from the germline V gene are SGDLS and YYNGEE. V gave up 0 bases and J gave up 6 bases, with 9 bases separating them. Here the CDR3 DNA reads TGTGCCAGCAGCGTAGCAGGCAGGGCCGGGGAGCTGTTTTTT. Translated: CASSVAGRAGELFF. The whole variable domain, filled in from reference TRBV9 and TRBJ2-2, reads DSGVTQTPKHLITATGQRVTLRCSPRSGDLSVYWYQQSLDQGLQFLIQYYNGEERAKGNILERFSAQQFPDLHSELNLSSLELGDSALYFCASSVAGRAGELFFGEGSRLTVL.

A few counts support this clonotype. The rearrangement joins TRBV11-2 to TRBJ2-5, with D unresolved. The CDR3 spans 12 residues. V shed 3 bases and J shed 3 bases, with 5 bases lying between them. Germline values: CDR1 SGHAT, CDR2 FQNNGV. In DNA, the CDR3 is TGTGCCAGCAGCTTGTACGAAGAGACCCAGTACTTC. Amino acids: CASSLYEETQYF.

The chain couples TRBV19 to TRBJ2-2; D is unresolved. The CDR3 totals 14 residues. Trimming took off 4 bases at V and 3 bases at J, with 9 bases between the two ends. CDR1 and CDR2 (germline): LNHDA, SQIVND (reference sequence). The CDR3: CASSTYSDTGELFF. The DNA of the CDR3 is TGTGCCAGTAGTACGTATTCGGACACCGGGGAGCTGTTTTTT.

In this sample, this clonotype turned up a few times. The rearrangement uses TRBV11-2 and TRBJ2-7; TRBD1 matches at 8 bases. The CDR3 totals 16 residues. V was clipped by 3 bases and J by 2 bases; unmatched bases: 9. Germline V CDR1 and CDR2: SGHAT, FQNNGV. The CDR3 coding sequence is TGTGCCAGCAGCTTGGGAAGGGACAGGATCCCCTACGAGCAGTACTTC. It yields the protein CASSLGRDRIPYEQYF. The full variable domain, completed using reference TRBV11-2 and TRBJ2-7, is EAGVAQSPRYKIIEKRQSVAFWCNPISGHATLYWYQQILGQGPKLLIQFQNNGVVDDSQLPKDRFSAERLKGVDSTLKIQPAKLEDSAVYLCASSLGRDRIPYEQYFGPGTRLTVT.

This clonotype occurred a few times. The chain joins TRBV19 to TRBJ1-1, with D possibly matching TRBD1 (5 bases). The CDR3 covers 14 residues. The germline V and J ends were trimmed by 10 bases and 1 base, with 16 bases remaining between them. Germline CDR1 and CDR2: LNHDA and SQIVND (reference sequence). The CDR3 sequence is CATSSGRTNTEAFF. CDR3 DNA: TGTGCCACCTCCTCGGGACGGACGAACACTGAAGCTTTCTTT.

CDR3 residues: CASSQDPGGYQPQHF. CDR3 nucleotide sequence: TGCGCCAGCAGCCAAGATCCAGGGGGGTATCAGCCCCAGCATTTT. The chain is built from TRBV4-1 and TRBJ1-5, with 7 positions matching TRBD1. The J segment lost 5 bases and the V segment lost 0 bases, leaving 4 bases of the junction unmatched. CDR1 is MGHRA, CDR2 YSYEKL, per germline. The CDR3 has 15 residues.

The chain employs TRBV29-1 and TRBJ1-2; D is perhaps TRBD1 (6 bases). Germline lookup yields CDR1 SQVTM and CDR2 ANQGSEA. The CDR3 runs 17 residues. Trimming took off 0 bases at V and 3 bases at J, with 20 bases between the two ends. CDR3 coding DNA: TGCAGCGTTGAAGATCTGCAAGATGGGGGGCCGGACTATGGCTACACCTTC. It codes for CSVEDLQDGGPDYGYTF.

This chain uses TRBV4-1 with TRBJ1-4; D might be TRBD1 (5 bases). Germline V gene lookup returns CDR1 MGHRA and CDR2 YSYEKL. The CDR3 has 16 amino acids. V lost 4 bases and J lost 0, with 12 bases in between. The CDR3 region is CASSLGHLATNEKLFF. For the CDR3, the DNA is TGCGCCAGCAGCCTAGGACACCTTGCAACTAATGAAAAACTGTTTTTT.

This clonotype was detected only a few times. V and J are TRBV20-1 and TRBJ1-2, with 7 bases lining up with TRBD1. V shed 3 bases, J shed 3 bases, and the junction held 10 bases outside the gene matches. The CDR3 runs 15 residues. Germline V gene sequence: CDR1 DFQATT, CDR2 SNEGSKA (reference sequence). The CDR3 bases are TGCAGTGCTAGGACATCCTCAGGGGGTTACTATGGCTACACCTTC. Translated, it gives CSARTSSGGYYGYTF.

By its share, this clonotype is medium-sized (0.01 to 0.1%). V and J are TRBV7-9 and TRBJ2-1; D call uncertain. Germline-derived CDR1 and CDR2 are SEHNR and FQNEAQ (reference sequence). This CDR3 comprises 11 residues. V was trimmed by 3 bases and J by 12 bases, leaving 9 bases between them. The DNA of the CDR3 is TGTGCCAGCAGCTTCAATCGGAGGCAGTTCTTC. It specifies CASSFNRRQFF. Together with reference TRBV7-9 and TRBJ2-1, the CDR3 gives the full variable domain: DTGVSQNPRHKITKRGQNVTFRCDPISEHNRLYWYRQTLGQGPEFLTYFQNEAQLEKSRLLSDRFSAERPKGSFSTLEIQRTEQGDSAMYLCASSFNRRQFFGPGTRLTVL.

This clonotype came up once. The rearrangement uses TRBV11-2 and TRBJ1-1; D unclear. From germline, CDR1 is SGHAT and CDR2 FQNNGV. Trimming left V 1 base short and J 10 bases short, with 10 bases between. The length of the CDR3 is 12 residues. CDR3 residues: CASSLGGLGAFF. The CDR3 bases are TGTGCCAGCAGCTTAGGAGGCCTGGGAGCTTTCTTT.

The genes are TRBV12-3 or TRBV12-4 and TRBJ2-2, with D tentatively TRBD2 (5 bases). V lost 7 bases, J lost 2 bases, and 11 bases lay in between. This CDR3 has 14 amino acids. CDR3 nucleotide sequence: TGTGCCAGCATCCCTAGCAGTAACACCGGGGAGCTGTTTTTT. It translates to CASIPSSNTGELFF.

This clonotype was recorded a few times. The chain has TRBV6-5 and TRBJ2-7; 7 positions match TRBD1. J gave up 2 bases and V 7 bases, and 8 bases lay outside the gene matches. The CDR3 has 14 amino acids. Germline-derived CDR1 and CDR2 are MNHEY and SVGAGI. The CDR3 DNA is TGTGCCAGCAAAAGGGACAGTAAACCCTACGAGCAGTACTTC. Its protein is CASKRDSKPYEQYF.